This entry is about one T cell receptor beta chain. The entry originates in a study of technical replicates of blood from a handful of donors. TCRdb's table, derived via immunoSEQ multiplex PCR, lists solely in-frame clones and lacks some. The table records 75,000 or so clones, around 94% of them present only once. Trimming cost V 2 bases and J 10 bases, with 18 bases left between them. The germline V gene encodes CDR1 SGDLS and CDR2 YYNGEE. The CDR3 runs to 15 residues. The receptor was derived from a human donor in good health. Sequencing used T cells isolated from PBMCs. The chain carries TRBV9 and TRBJ2-2; tentatively, D is TRBD2 (6 bases). CDR3 in DNA: TGTGCCAGCAGCGTCGGGACTGCGCAACGGGTGGAGCTGTTTTTT. Translating gives CASSVGTAQRVELFF.